The clone carrying this TCR beta chain was detected only a few times. The antigen is not known. This record belongs to a study of early T cells in non-severe SARS-CoV-2 infection. Study-wide context: Investigators sequenced bulk RNA drawn from unsorted whole blood, and chains remained unpaired.

Regarding the study as a whole: VDJdb matches were skewed toward anti-spike CD8 T cell responses.

cDNA molecules, individually, were tagged with unique molecular identifiers. Using its own MiXCR run on the 5' RACE reads, TCRdb lists one record per CDR3 protein. The repertoire has some 82,000 distinct CDR3 sequences, 10% to 15% of them found once; the top ten carry approximately 4.7%. The CDR3 sequence is 13 residues long. CDR1 and CDR2 from the germline V gene are LNHDA and SQIVND (reference sequence). Trimming cost V 6 bases and J 9 bases, with 12 bases left between them. This clonotype was obtained from an adult who was a healthcare worker with PCR-confirmed SARS-CoV-2 infection or an uninfected control (not recorded which). J is TRBJ1-6 and V is TRBV19, with D uncertain. The specimen comprised whole blood, sampled at baseline. This chain's CDR3 is CASRTVVGSPLHF. As DNA, the CDR3 is TGTGCCAGTAGGACGGTTGTAGGTTCACCCCTCCACTTT. The full variable domain, with the rest looked up from reference TRBV19 and TRBJ1-6, is DGGITQSPKYLFRKEGQNVTLSCEQNLNHDAMYWYRQDPGQGLRLIYYSQIVNDFQKGDIAEGYSVSREKKESFPLTVTSAQKNPTAFYLCASRTVVGSPLHFGNGTRLTVT.